This T cell receptor beta chain appears in the sequencing data of a study of CD8+CD57+ T cells in acquired aplastic anemia. The CDR3 spans 13 residues. Germline lookup yields CDR1 DFQATT and CDR2 SNEGSKA (reference sequence). As to this clonotype: At one end, the junction sequence differs from germline, possibly due to a read error.

The use of genomic DNA as template underpinned the TCR beta VDJ and CDR3 profiling. TCRdb recomputed calls from the reads with MiXCR, one row per CDR3 protein. The data show 40,000 to 50,000 distinct CDR3 sequences, about 78% seen once. This chain uses TRBV20-1 with TRBJ1-5, with D perhaps TRBD1 (6 bases). Sequencing used sorted CD4+, CD8+, or CD8+CD57+ T cells (not recorded which) from PBMCs. This clonotype originated in a human donor in good health, serving as a control. CDR3 sequence: CSATTGSNQPRHF. The CDR3 nucleotides are TGCAGTGCTACTACAGGGAGCAATCAGCCCCGGCATTTT.